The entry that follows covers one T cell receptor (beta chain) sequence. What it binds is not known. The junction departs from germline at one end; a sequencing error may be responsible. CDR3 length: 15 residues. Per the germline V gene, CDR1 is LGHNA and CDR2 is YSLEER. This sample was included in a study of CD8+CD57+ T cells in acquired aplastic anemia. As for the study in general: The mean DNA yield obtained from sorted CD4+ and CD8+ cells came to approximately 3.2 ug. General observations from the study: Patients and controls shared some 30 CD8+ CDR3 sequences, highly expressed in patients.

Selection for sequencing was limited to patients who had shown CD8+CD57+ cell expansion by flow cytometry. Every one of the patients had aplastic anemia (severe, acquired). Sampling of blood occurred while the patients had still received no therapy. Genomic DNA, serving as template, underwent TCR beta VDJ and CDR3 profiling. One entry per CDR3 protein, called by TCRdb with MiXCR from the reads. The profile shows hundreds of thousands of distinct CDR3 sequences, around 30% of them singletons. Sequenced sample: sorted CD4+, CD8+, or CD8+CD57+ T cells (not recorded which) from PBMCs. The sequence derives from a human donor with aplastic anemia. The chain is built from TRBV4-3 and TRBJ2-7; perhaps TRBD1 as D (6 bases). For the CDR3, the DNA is TGCGCCAGCAGCCAAGTTAATACAGGGAGCGGCGAGCGGTACTTC. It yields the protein CASSQVNTGSGERYF.